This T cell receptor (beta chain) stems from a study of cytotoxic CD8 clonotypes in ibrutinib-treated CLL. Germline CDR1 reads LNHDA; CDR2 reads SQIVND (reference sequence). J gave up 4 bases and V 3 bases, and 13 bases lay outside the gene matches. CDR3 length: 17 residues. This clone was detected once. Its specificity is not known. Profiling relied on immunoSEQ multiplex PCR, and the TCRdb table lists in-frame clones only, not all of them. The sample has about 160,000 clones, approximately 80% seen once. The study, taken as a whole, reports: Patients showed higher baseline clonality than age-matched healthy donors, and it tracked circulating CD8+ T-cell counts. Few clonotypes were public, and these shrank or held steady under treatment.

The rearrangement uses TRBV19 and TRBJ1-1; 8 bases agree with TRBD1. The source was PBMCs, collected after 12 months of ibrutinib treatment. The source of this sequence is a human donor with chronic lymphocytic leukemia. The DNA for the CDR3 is TGTGCCAGTAGTATGATCGTTCAGGGGGCACGAATCACTGAAGCTTTCTTT. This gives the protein CASSMIVQGARITEAFF.